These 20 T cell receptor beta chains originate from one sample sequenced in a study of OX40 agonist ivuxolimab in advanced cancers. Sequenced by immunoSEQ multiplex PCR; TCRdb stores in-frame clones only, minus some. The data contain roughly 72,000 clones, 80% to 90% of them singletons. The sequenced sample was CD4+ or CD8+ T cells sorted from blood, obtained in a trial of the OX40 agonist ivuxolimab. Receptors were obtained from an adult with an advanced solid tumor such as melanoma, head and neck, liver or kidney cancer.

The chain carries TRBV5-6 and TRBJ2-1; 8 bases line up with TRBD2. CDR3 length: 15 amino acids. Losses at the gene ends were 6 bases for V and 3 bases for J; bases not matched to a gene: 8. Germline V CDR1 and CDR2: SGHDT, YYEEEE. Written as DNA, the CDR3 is TGTGCCAGCACCCCAGCGGGAGAGTTCTACAATGAGCAGTTCTTC. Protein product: CASTPAGEFYNEQFF.

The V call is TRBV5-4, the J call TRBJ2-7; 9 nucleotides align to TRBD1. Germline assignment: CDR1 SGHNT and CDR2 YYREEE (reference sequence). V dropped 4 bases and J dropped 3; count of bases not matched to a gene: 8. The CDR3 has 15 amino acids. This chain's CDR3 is CASSIGTGTHYEQYF. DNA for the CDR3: TGTGCCAGCAGCATAGGGACAGGGACCCACTACGAGCAGTACTTC.

The CDR3 here is CASSPWGPLQGPSSTDTQYF. The CDR3 bases are TGTGCCAGCAGCCCCTGGGGTCCCTTACAGGGGCCCTCTAGCACAGATACGCAGTATTTT. V is TRBV21-1 and J is TRBJ2-3; the D segment call TRBD1 is taken from the table without a DNA check. TRBV21-1 constitutes a pseudogene. The CDR3 sequence is 20 residues long.

The CDR3 here is CASSLDFGGSSYNEQFF. CDR3 nucleotide sequence: TGTGCCAGCAGCTTAGACTTTGGCGGGAGCTCCTACAATGAGCAGTTCTTC. The chain joins TRBV11-2 to TRBJ2-1; TRBD2 agrees at 7 bases. CDR1 and CDR2 (germline): SGHAT, FQNNGV. This CDR3 contains 17 residues. Trimming cost V 0 bases and J 0 bases; bases outside gene matches: 5.

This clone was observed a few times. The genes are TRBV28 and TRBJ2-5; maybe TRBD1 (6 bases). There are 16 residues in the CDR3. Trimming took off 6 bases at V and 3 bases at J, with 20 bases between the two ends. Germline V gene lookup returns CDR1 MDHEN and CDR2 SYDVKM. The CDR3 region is CASSRRTWGQKETQYF. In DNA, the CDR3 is TGTGCCAGCAGCCGTCGAACATGGGGGCAAAAAGAGACCCAGTACTTC.

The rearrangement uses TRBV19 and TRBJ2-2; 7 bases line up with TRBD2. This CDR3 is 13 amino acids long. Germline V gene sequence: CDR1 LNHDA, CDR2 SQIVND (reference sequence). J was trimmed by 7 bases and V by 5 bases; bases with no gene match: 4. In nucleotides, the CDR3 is TGTGCCAGTAGTTTGCCGGGGGGCGGGGAGCTGTTTTTT. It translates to CASSLPGGGELFF.

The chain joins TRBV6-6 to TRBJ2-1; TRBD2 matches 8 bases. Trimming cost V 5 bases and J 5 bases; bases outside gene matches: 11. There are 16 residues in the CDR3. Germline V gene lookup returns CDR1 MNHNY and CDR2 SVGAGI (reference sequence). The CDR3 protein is CASSGAGRGAHNEQFF. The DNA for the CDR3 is TGTGCCAGCAGTGGCGCGGGGCGGGGGGCCCACAATGAGCAGTTCTTC.

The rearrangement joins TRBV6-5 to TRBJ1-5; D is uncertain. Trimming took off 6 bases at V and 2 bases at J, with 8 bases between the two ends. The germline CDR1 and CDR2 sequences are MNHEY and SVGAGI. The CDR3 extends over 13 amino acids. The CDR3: CASSYSRNQPQHF. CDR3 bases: TGTGCCAGCAGCTATTCTCGCAATCAGCCCCAGCATTTT.

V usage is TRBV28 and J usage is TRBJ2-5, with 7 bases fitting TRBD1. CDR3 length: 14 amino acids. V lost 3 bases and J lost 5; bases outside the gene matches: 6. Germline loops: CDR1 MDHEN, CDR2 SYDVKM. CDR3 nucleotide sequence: TGTGCCAGCAGTTTGACAGGGCGTTGGGAGACCCAGTACTTC. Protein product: CASSLTGRWETQYF.

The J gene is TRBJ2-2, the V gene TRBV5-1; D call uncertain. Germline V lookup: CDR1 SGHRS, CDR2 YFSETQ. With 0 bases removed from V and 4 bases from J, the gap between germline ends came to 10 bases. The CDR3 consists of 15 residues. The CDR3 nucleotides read TGCGCCAGCAGCTTGGATGGGCCGGCCACCGGGGAGCTGTTTTTT. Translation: CASSLDGPATGELFF.

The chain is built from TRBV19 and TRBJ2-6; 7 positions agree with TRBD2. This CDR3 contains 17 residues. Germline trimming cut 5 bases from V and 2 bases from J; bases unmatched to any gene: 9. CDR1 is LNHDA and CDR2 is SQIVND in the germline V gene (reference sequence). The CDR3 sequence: CASSSRLATAGANVLTF. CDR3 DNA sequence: TGTGCCAGTAGTTCACGACTAGCTACGGCTGGGGCCAACGTCCTGACTTTC.

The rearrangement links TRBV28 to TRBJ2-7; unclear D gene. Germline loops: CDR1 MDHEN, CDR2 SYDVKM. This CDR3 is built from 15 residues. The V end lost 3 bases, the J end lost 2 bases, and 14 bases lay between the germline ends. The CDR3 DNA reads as TGTGCCAGCAGTTTTGTCCCTCCCCCCACCTACGAGCAGTACTTC. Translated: CASSFVPPPTYEQYF. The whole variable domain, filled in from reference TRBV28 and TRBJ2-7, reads DVKVTQSSRYLVKRTGEKVFLECVQDMDHENMFWYRQDPGLGLRLIYFSYDVKMKEKGDIPEGYSVSREKKERFSLILESASTNQTSMYLCASSFVPPPTYEQYFGPGTRLTVT.

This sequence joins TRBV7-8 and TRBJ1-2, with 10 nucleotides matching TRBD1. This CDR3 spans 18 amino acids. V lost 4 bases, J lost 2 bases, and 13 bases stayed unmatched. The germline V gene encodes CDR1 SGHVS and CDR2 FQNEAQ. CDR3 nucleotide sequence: TGTGCCAGCAGCTCGCATCGACAGGGGGCTACTTTAAACTATGGCTACACCTTC. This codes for CASSSHRQGATLNYGYTF.

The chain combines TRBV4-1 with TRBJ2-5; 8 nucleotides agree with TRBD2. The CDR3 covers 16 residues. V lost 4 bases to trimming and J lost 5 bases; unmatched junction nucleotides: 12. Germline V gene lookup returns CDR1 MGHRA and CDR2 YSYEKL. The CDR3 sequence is CASSRGQASGGETQYF. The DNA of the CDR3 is TGCGCCAGCAGCCGAGGACAAGCTTCGGGGGGGGAGACCCAGTACTTC.

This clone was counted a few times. The CDR3 here is CASSRNEQFF. CDR3 coding DNA: TGTGCCAGCAGTCGGAATGAGCAGTTCTTC. V is TRBV28 and J is TRBJ2-1, with D unclear. The germline V gene encodes CDR1 MDHEN and CDR2 SYDVKM. CDR3 size: 10 residues. Trimming stripped 5 bases from V and 7 bases from J, with 3 bases between.

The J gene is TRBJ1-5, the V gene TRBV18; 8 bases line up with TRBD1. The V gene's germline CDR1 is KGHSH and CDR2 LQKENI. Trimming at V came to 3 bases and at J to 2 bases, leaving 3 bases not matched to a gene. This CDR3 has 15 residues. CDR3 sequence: CASSPPGQGNQPQHF. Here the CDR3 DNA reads TGTGCCAGCTCACCTCCGGGACAGGGCAATCAGCCCCAGCATTTT.

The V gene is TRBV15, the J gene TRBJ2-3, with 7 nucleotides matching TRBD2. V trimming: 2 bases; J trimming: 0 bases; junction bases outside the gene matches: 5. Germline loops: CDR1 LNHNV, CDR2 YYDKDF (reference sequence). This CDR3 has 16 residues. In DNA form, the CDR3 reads TGTGCCACCAGCAGAAGGACTAGATCTAGCACAGATACGCAGTATTTT. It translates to CATSRRTRSSTDTQYF. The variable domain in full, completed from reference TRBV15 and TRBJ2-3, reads DAMVIQNPRYQVTQFGKPVTLSCSQTLNHNVMYWYQQKSSQAPKLLFHYYDKDFNNEADTPDNFQSRRPNTSFCFLDIRSPGLGDTAMYLCATSRRTRSSTDTQYFGPGTRLTVL.

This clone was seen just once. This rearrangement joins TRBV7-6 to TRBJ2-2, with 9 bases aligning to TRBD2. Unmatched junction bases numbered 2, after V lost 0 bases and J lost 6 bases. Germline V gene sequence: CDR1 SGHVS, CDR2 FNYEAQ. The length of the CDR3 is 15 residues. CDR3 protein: CASSLALAGPGELFF. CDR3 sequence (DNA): TGTGCCAGCAGCTTAGCCCTAGCGGGGCCCGGGGAGCTGTTTTTT.

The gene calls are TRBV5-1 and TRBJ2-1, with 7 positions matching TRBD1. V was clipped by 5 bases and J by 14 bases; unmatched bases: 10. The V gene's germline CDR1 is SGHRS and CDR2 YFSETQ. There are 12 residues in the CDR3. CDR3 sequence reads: CASRFPGGSEFF. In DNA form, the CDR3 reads TGCGCCAGCAGGTTTCCAGGGGGTTCGGAGTTCTTC.

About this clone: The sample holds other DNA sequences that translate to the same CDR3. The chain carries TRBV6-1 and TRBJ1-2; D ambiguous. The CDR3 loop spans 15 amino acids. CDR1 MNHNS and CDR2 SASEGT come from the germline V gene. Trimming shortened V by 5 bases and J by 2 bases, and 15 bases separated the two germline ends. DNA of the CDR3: TGTGCCAGCAGTCCCGGGGTGGGAGGGAACTATGGCTACACCTTC. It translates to CASSPGVGGNYGYTF.